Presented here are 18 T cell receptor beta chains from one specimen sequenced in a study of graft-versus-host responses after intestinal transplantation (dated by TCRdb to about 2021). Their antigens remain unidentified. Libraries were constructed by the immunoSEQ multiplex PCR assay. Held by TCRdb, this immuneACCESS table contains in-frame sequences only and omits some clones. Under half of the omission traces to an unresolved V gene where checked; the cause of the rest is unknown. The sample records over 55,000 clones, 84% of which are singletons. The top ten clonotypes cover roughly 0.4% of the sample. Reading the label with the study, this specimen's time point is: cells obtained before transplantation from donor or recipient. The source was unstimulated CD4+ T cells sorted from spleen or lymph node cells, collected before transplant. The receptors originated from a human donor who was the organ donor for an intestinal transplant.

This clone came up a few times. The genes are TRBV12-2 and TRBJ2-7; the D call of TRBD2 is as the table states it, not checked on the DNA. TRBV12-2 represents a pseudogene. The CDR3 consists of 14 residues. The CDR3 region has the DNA TGTGCAAGTCGCGGTCCTCCACACTACTACGAGCAGTACGTC. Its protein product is CASRGPPHYYEQYV.

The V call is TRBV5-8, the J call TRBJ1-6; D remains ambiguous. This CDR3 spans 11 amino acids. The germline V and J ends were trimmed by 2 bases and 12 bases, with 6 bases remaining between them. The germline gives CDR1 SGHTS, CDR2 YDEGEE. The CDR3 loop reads CASSFELPLHF. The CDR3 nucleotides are TGTGCCAGCAGCTTCGAGTTACCCCTCCACTTT.

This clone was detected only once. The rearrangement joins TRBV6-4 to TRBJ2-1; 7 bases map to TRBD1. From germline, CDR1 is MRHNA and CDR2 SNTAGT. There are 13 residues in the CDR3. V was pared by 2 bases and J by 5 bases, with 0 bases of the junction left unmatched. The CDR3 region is CASSDRGHNEQFF. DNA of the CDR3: TGTGCCAGCAGTGACAGGGGGCACAATGAGCAGTTCTTC.

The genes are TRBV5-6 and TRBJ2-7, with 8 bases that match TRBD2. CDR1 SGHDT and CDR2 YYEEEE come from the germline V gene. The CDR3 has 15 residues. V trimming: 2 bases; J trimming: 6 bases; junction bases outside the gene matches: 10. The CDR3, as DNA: TGTGCCAGCAGCTTTTGGGCGGGGGGCCACTCCGAGCAGTACGTC. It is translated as CASSFWAGGHSEQYV.

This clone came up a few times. CDR3 bases: TGTGCCAGCAGTGTAACAGGGGATTATGGCTACACCTTC. Translated: CASSVTGDYGYTF. The gene calls are TRBV6-1 and TRBJ1-2; 7 bases match TRBD1. CDR3 size: 13 residues. Germline loops: CDR1 MNHNS, CDR2 SASEGT. J lost 5 bases, V lost 4 bases, and 4 bases had no gene match.

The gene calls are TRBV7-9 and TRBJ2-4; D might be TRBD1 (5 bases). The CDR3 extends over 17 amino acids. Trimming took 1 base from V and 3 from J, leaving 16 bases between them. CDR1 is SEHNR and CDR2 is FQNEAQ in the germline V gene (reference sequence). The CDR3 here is CASSLVLSGLGKNIQYF. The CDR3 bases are TGTGCCAGCAGCTTAGTATTGTCAGGGTTGGGCAAAAACATTCAGTACTTC.

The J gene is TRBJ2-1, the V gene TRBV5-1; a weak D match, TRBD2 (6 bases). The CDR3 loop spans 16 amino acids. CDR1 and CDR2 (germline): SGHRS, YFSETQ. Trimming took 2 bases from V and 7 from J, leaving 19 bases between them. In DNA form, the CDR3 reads TGCGCCAGCAGCTTAACCGTAACCGGGACTGCGAATGAGCAGTTCTTC. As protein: CASSLTVTGTANEQFF.

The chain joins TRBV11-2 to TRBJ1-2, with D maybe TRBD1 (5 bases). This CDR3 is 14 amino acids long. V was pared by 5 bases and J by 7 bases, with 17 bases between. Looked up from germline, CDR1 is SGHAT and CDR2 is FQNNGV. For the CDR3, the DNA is TGTGCCAGCAGCCCGGGACTTGGCGGCGGTGGCTACACCTTC. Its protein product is CASSPGLGGGGYTF.

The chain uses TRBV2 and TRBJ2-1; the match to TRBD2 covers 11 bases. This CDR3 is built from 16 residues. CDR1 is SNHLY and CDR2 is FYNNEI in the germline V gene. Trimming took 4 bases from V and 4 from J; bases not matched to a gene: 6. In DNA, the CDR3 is TGTGCCAGCAGTGCCACTAGCGGGGGAACATACAATGAGCAGTTCTTC. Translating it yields CASSATSGGTYNEQFF.

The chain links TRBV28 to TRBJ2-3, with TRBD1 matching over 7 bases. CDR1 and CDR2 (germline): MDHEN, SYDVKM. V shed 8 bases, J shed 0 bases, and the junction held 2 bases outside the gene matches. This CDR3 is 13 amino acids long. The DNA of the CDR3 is TGTGCCAGCGGGACAGAAAGCACAGATACGCAGTATTTT. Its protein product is CASGTESTDTQYF.

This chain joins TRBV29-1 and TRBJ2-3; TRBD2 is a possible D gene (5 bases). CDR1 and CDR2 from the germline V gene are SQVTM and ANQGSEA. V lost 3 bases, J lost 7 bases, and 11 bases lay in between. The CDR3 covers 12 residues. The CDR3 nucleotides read TGCAGCGTTGAGGCTCGGGGAAATACGCAGTATTTT. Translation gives CSVEARGNTQYF.

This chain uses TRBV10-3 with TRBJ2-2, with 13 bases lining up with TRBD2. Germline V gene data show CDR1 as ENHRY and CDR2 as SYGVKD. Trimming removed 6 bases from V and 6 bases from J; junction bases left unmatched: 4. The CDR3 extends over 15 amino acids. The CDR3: CAIRPTSGRSGELFF. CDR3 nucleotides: TGTGCCATCAGGCCGACTAGCGGGAGGTCCGGGGAGCTGTTTTTT.

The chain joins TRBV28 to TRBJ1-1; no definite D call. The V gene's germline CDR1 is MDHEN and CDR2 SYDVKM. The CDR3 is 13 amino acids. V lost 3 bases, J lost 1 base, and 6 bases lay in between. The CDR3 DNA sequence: TGTGCCAGCAGTTTCGAGAGGAACACTGAAGCTTTCTTT. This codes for CASSFERNTEAFF.

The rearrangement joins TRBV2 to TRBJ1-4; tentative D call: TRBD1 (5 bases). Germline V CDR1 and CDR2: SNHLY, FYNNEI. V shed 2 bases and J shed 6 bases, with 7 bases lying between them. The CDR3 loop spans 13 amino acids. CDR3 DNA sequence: TGTGCCAGCAGTGAACGACAGTATGAAAAACTGTTTTTT. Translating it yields CASSERQYEKLFF.

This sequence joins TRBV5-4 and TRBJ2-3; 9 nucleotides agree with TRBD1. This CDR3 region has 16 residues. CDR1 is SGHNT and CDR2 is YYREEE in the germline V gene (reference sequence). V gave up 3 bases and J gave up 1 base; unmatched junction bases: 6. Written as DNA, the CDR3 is TGTGCCAGCAGCTCGAACAGGGGGCGAGGCACAGATACGCAGTATTTT. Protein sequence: CASSSNRGRGTDTQYF.

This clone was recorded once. The CDR3 coding sequence is TGTGCCAGCGGACAGGTTTCCGGGCCCTACGAGCAGTACGTC. This translates into CASGQVSGPYEQYV. The chain links TRBV2 to TRBJ2-7, with 7 bases that match TRBD1. Trimming took 8 bases from V and 2 from J; bases not matched to a gene: 9. Germline V CDR1 and CDR2: SNHLY, FYNNEI. The CDR3 extends over 14 amino acids.

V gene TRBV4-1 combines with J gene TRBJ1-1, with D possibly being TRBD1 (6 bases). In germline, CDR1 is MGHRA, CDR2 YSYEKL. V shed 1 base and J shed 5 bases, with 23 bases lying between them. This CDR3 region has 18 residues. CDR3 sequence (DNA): TGCGCCAGCAGCCAAGTCTTAATAGCCAATTTAGGGGGAACTGAAGCTTTCTTT. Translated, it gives CASSQVLIANLGGTEAFF.

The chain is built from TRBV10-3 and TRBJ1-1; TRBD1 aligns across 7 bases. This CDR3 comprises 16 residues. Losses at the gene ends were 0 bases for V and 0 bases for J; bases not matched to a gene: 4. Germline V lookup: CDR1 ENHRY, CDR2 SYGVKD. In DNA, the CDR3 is TGTGCCATCAGTGAGTCTCCCGACAGGGTGAACACTGAAGCTTTCTTT. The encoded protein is CAISESPDRVNTEAFF.